This T cell receptor (beta chain) was sequenced during a study of blood T cell repertoires in COVID-19 (TCRdb year 2020). In terms of the full investigation: Samples from collaborators originated in the United States, Italy and Spain and spanned both the acute and convalescent phases of COVID-19. The prospective study material was composed of cDNA or gDNA derived from T cells, B-cell-depleted T cells, or PBMCs. The repertoires were released in a freely available public database meant as a resource for research on the immune response to SARS-CoV-2. Where available, HLA class I and class II types were taken from metadata supplied by the sample provider and were not determined by assay-based typing. Samples came from the ongoing ImmuneRACE study (first 160 participants) plus 1,254 subjects from 6 global collaborators. Nearly every sample came with metadata listing a de-identified subject ID, COVID-19 status, age in years and sex. The dataset comprised deeply sampled blood TCRbeta repertoires from subjects exposed to, actively infected with, or recovered from COVID-19. General study outcomes and caveats: The quantity of clinical and demographic metadata differed by source and by participant and was supplied without curation.

As encoded in the germline V gene, CDR1 is LGHNA while CDR2 is YSLEER. The CDR3 has 12 amino acids, counting the end cysteine and phenylalanine. Only CDR3 DNA is held: 36 bases, read in frame from base 1. Between the V and J ends, shortened by 3 bases and 4 bases respectively, the junction contains 5 bases. The immunoSEQ Assay, a bias-controlled multiplex PCR, was used to amplify TCRbeta CDR3 regions from genomic DNA. The source study handled its data this way. The number of nucleated cells in each sample was estimated from the amplification of reference gene primers within the assay. To quantify the absolute abundance of each unique TCRbeta CDR3 rearrangement, sequence reads were collapsed and filtered. For each sample, productive Simpson clonality was calculated as the square root of Simpson's diversity index over productive rearrangements. Drawn from immuneACCESS, this table holds only the in-frame rearrangements with V and J called that TCRdb kept. Clones are partly lost; checked studies trace under half to an unresolved V gene and leave the rest unexplained. The D gene and trimming were derived from the DNA, and the V and J assignments and clone size from that table. Counted in this sample were around 100,000 clones; approximately 84% of them appeared once. Approximately 27% of the sample comes from the top ten.

The collaborating institutions used their own protocols to collect whole blood in K2EDTA tubes. Collaborator samples were shipped for TCRbeta analysis as frozen whole blood, isolated PBMCs, or DNA extracted from either sample type. A word on this clone: The antigen this receptor binds is unknown. Per-base qualities were not stored, and no clone one base away is much larger.

The clonotype originates from a man in his sixties with acute or convalescent COVID-19. The chain uses TRBV4-3 and TRBJ2-3; the D gene is unclear. Sequencing was performed on peripheral blood. The CDR3 region has the sequence CASSHRADTQYF. The bases read TGCGCCAGCAGCCATAGAGCAGATACGCAGTATTTT.